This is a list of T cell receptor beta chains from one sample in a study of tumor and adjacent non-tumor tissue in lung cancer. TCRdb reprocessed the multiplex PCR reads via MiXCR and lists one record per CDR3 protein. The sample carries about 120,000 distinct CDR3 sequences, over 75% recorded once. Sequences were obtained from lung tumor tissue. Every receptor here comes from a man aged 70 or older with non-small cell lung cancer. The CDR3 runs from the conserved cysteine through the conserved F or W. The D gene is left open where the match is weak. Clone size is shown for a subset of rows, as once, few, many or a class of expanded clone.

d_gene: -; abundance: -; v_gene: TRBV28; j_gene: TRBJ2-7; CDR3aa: CASTSRRAGGYGQYF; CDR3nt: TGTGCCAGCACTTCCCGGCGGGCCGGTGGTTACGGACAGTACTTC
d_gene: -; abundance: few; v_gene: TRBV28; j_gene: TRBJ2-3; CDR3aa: CASSSSSGRGTDTQYF; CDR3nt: TGTGCCAGCAGTTCCTCCAGTGGAAGAGGAACAGATACGCAGTATTTT
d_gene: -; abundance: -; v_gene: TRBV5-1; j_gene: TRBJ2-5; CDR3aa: CASRFDGQETQYF; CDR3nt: TGCGCCAGCAGGTTCGATGGGCAAGAGACCCAGTACTTC
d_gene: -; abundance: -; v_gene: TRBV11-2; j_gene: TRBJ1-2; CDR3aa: CTSILGVSNYCYTF; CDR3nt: TGTACCAGCATCTTAGGGGTTTCAAACTATTGCTACACCTTC
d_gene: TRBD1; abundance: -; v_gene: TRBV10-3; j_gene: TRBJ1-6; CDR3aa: CLINRQGPNSPLHF; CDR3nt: TGTCTCATCAATAGACAGGGACCTAATTCACCCCTCCACTTT
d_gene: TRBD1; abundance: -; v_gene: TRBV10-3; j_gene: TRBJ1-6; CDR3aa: CVINRQGPNSPLHF; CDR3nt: TGTGTCATTAATAGACAGGGACCTAATTCACCCCTCCACTTT
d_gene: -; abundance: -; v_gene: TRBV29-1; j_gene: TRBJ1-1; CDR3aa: CSVEDTGTNHEAFF; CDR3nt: TGCAGTGTTGAAGATACAGGGACTAATCATGAAGCTTTCTTT
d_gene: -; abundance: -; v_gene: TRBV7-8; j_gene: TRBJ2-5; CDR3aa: CAISLVSGPETQYF; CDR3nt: TGTGCCATCAGCTTAGTATCGGGGCCGGAGACCCAGTACTTC
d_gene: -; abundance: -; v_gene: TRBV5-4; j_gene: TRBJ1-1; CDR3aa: CASSLTSFAGGETIF; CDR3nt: TGTGCCAGCAGCTTGACATCATTCGCCGGGGGTGAAACTATCTTT
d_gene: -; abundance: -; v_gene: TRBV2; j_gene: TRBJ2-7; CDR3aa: CASMTTWGVGEQYF; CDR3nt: TGTGCCAGCATGACGACATGGGGCGTTGGGGAGCAGTACTTC
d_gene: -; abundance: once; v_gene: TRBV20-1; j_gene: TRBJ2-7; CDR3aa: CSARLTATYEQYF; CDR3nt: TGCAGTGCTAGATTGACAGCCACATACGAGCAGTACTTC
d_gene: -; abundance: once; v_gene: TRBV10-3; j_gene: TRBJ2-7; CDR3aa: CAISIGNFYKQYF; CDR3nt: TGTGCCATCAGTATCGGAAATTTCTACAAGCAGTACTTC
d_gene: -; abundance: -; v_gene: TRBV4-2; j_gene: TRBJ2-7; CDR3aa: CASNQEPGRLYEYYF; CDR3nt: TGTGCCAGCAACCAGGAGCCGGGACGCCTCTACGAGTATTACTTC
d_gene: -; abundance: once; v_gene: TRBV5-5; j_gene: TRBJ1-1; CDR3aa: CTSSVGMSTEAFF; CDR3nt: TGTACCAGCAGCGTGGGCATGAGCACTGAAGCTTTCTTT
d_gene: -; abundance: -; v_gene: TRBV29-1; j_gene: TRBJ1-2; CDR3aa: CIAERGKANYGYNF; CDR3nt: TGCATCGCCGAGAGAGGGAAGGCTAACTATGGCTACAACTTT
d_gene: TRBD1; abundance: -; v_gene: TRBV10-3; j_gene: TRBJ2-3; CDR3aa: CAIDTGDTDTQYF; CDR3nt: TGTGCCATCGATACAGGGGACACAGATACGCAGTATTTT
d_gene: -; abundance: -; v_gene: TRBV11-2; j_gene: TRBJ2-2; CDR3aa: CACSLDTQSGELFF; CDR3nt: TGTGCCTGTAGCCTGGACACTCAGTCCGGGGAACTGTTTTTT
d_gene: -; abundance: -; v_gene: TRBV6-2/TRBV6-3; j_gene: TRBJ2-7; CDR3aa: CASGTKTRGSYEQYF; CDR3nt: TGTGCCAGCGGTACTAAGACACGGGGATCCTATGAGCAGTACTTC
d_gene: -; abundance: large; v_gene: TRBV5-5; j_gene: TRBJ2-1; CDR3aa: CASSLAFGASSYNEQFF; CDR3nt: TGTGCCAGCAGCTTGGCCTTCGGGGCTAGCTCCTACAATGAGCAGTTCTTC
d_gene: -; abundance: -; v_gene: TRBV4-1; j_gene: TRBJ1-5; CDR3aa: CASNQADRRSQHF; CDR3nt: TGCGCCAGCAACCAAGCGGACAGACGGTCCCAGCATTTT
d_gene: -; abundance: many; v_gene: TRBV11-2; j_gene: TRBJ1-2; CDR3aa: CASSLDVGVTHYGYTF; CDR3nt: TGTGCCAGCAGCTTAGATGTGGGGGTGACTCACTATGGCTACACCTTC
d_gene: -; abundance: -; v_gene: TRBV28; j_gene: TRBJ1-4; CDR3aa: CASSVRDGSTNEKLFF; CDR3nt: TGTGCCAGCAGTGTAAGGGACGGTTCAACTAATGAAAAACTGTTTTTT
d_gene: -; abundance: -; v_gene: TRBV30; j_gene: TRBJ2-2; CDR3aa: CAWSGSNNGELFF; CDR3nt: TGTGCCTGGTCCGGGAGCAATAACGGGGAGCTGTTTTTT
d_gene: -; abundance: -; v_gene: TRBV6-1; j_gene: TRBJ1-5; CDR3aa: CASNAQSDSNQSQHF; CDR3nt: TGTGCCAGCAATGCCCAAAGCGATAGCAATCAGTCCCAGCATTTT
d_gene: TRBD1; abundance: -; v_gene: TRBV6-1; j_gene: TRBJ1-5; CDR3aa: CASSERTGARAQHF; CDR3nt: TGTGCCAGCAGTGAAAGAACAGGGGCGAGAGCCCAGCATTTT
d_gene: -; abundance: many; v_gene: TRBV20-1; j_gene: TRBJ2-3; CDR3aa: CSAREQIITDTQYF; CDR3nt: TGCAGTGCTAGAGAGCAAATCATCACAGATACGCAGTATTTT
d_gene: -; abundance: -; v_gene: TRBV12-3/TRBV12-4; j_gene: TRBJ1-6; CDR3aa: CASRRAVYNSPLHF; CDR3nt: TGTGCCAGCAGACGGGCAGTCTATAATTCACCCCTTCACTTT
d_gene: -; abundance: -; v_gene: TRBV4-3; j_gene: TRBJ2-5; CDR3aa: CARSQAGGVRQETQYF; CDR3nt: TGCGCCAGGAGCCAAGCCGGAGGGGTGAGACAAGAGACCCAGTATTTC
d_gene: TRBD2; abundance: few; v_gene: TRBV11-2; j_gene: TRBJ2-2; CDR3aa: CASSPIAGGAGGLFF; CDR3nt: TGTGCCAGCAGCCCCATAGCGGGGGGGGCCGGGGGGCTGTTTTTT
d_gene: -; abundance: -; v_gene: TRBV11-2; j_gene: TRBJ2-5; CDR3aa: CTSSLDPRLTPYF; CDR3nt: TGTACCAGCAGCTTAGATCCCAGACTAACTCCGTACTTC
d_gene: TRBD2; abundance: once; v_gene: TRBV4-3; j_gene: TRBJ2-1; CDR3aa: CASSQDPAGAECNEQLF; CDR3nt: TGCGCCAGCAGCCAAGACCCAGCGGGAGCCGAATGCAATGAGCAGTTATTC
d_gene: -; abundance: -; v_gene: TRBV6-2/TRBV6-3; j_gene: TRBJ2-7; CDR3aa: CASTAWRDQGEYEQYF; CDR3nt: TGTGCCAGTACTGCCTGGAGGGACCAGGGGGAGTACGAGCAATACTTC
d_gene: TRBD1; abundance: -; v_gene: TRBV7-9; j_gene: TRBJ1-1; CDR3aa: CASIMGQSILNTEAFF; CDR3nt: TGTGCCAGCATCATGGGACAGAGCATTCTGAACACTGAAGCTTTCTTT
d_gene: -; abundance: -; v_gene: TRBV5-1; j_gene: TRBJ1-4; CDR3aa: CASSLGRGNERLFF; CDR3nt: TGTGCCAGCAGCCTGGGACGGGGGAATGAAAGACTGTTTTTT
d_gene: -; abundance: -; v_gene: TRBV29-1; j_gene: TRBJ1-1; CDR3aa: CSVFGQGTKAEVFF; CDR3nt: -
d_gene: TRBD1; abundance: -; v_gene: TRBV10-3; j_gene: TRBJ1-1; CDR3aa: CAISDDRATAEAFF; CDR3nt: TGTGCCATCAGTGACGACAGGGCCACGGCTGAAGCTTTCTTT
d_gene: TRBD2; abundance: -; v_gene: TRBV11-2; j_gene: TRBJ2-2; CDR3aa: CASNPLAEGTWELFF; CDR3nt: TGTGCCAGCAACCCCCTAGCGGAGGGGACCTGGGAGCTGTTTTTT
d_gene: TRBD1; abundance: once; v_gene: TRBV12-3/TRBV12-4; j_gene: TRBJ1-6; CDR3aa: CVSRRTGYNSPLHF; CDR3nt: TGTGTCAGCAGACGGACAGGCTATAATTCACCCCTCCACTTT
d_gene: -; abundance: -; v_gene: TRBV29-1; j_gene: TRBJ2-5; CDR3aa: CGIVDSSRGTQYF; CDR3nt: TGCGGCATTGTCGACTCTTCTCGAGGGACCCAGTACTTC
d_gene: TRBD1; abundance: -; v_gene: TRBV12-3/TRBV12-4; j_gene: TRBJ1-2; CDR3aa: CVSSLLTGYDYGYTF; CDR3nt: TGTGTCAGCAGTTTATTGACAGGGTATGACTATGGCTACACCTTC
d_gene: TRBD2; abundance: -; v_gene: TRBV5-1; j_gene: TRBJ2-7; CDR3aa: CVSNFGGSFEEQYF; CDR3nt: TGCGTCAGCAACTTCGGCGGGAGCTTCGAAGAGCAGTACTTC
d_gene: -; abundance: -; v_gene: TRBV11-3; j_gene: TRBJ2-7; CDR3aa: CAGSLTGLFSYEHYF; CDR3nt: TGTGCCGGCAGCTTAACAGGGCTATTTTCCTACGAGCACTACTTC